The 25 T cell receptor beta chains given below trace back to one sample, sequenced in a study of blood T cell repertoires in COVID-19. Libraries were prepared by immunoSEQ multiplex PCR; TCRdb keeps only in-frame clonotypes and omits some of them. The repertoire has roughly 60,000 clones, 88% of them found once; the top ten carry about 9.3%. Input material: peripheral blood. Receptors were obtained from a man aged 60 to 69 with active COVID-19.

The J gene is TRBJ2-7, the V gene TRBV9, with no clear D. Germline loops: CDR1 SGDLS, CDR2 YYNGEE. Trimming took 3 bases from V and 6 from J, leaving 13 bases between them. CDR3 length: 13 amino acids. The CDR3 DNA reads as TGTGCCAGCAGCGCCTTTCAGGCGTCCGAGCAGTACTTC. It is translated as CASSAFQASEQYF.

V and J are TRBV11-3 and TRBJ2-3; the D gene is possibly TRBD1 (6 bases). V lost 8 bases, J lost 2 bases, and 17 bases lay in between. This CDR3 region has 15 residues. The germline V gene encodes CDR1 SGHNT and CDR2 YENEEA. CDR3 DNA: TGTGCCAGCTCGGTGAGTGGACAGCCCACAGATACGCAGTATTTT. Encoded protein: CASSVSGQPTDTQYF.

A remark on this clone: Additional DNA sequences in this sample encode the identical CDR3. The chain joins TRBV9 to TRBJ1-5; the match to TRBD1 covers 10 bases. V shed 3 bases, J shed 9 bases, and the junction held 6 bases outside the gene matches. The V gene's germline CDR1 is SGDLS and CDR2 YYNGEE. CDR3 length: 14 residues. The DNA for the CDR3 is TGTGCCAGCAGCGCTGGACAGGGGGAATGGCCCCAGCATTTT. This codes for CASSAGQGEWPQHF.

The chain has TRBV5-1 and TRBJ2-5; 7 bases fit TRBD1. V trimming: 4 bases; J trimming: 4 bases; junction bases outside the gene matches: 10. The length of the CDR3 is 15 residues. Germline lookup yields CDR1 SGHRS and CDR2 YFSETQ. CDR3 residues: CASSEGQPEVETQYF. DNA of the CDR3: TGCGCCAGCAGCGAGGGACAGCCCGAGGTAGAGACCCAGTACTTC.

V gene TRBV6-6 combines with J gene TRBJ1-5; 12 positions agree with TRBD1. CDR3 length equals 18 residues. After removal of 5 bases from V and 4 bases from J, the junction contained 12 bases not matched to a gene. From germline, CDR1 is MNHNY and CDR2 SVGAGI (reference sequence). The CDR3 nucleotides are TGTGCCAGCAGTCCCTCCGGGGACAGGGGGCTTAAGAATCAGCCCCAGCATTTT. Translation gives CASSPSGDRGLKNQPQHF.

The V call is TRBV6-5, the J call TRBJ1-1, with D hard to call. The germline V gene encodes CDR1 MNHEY and CDR2 SVGAGI. The V and J ends lost 6 bases and 1 base respectively, with 12 bases between them. The CDR3 is made up of 14 amino acids. CDR3 loop: CASRRTVSNTEAFF. The CDR3 DNA sequence: TGTGCCAGCAGGCGAACAGTGTCGAACACTGAAGCTTTCTTT.

V is TRBV11-3 and J is TRBJ1-1, with D possibly matching TRBD1 (6 bases). The ends were cut back, 5 bases at V and 0 bases at J, with 10 bases in the middle. The CDR3 is 14 amino acids. The germline V gene has CDR1 SGHNT and CDR2 YENEEA. The CDR3 sequence is CASSPTGMNTEAFF. For the CDR3, the DNA is TGTGCCAGCAGCCCTACAGGGATGAACACTGAAGCTTTCTTT.

Remarks on this clone: In the same sample, other DNA sequences code for this CDR3. V gene TRBV27 combines with J gene TRBJ2-2, with TRBD2 identical over 11 bases. Germline CDR1 reads MNHEY; CDR2 reads SMNVEV (reference sequence). The V gene end was trimmed by 4 bases and the J gene end by 6 bases; junction bases not matched to a gene: 4. The CDR3 totals 15 residues. The DNA of the CDR3 is TGTGCCAGCAGTTACCTAGCGGGGGGTTCCGGGGAGCTGTTTTTT. This encodes CASSYLAGGSGELFF.

The rearrangement joins TRBV28 to TRBJ1-2, with D possibly TRBD1 on 6 matching bases. V dropped 2 bases and J dropped 8 bases, with 9 bases sitting between them. Germline V gene sequence: CDR1 MDHEN, CDR2 SYDVKM. This CDR3 has 12 amino acids. This CDR3 is CASSLGTRGYTF. The CDR3 DNA is TGTGCCAGCAGTTTAGGGACACGAGGCTACACCTTC.

In this sample, this clone turned up a few times. The V call is TRBV27, the J call TRBJ2-7; 12 bases line up with TRBD2. The length of the CDR3 is 22 residues. V was clipped by 2 bases and J by 2 bases; unmatched bases: 22. Germline CDR1 MNHEY, CDR2 SMNVEV (reference sequence). DNA of the CDR3: TGTGCCAGCAGTTTAAAGGAAGGCAGGACTACTAGCGGGAGGCCTGGGGCCTACGAGCAGTACTTC. Translated: CASSLKEGRTTSGRPGAYEQYF.

The chain uses TRBV19 and TRBJ2-1; the match to TRBD2 covers 9 bases. The ends lost 10 bases at V and 6 bases at J; junction bases unmatched: 7. This CDR3 has 13 residues. Germline CDR1 LNHDA, CDR2 SQIVND (reference sequence). In DNA form, the CDR3 reads TGTGCCACCTCTAGCGGGATGGTCAATGAGCAGTTCTTC. Its protein product is CATSSGMVNEQFF.

V and J are TRBV14 and TRBJ2-5; TRBD2 aligns across 8 bases. With V trimmed by 0 bases and J by 4 bases, 1 base remained unmatched. Germline V CDR1 and CDR2: SGHDN, FVKESK. The CDR3 length is 14 residues. The CDR3, as DNA: TGTGCCAGCAGCCAAGAGCGGGGGGCAGAGACCCAGTACTTC. Protein sequence: CASSQERGAETQYF.

The gene calls are TRBV14 and TRBJ2-7, with D unresolved. The CDR3 is 13 residues long. Per germline, CDR1 SGHDN and CDR2 FVKESK. With 0 bases removed from V and 2 bases from J, the gap between germline ends came to 5 bases. The CDR3 DNA is TGTGCCAGCAGCCAAGAACAGCCCTACGAGCAGTACTTC. It codes for CASSQEQPYEQYF.

The chain joins TRBV3-1 (or the pseudogene TRBV3-2) to TRBJ1-6; D might be TRBD1 (6 bases). With 2 bases removed from V and 7 bases from J, the gap between germline ends came to 12 bases. This CDR3 has 15 amino acids. CDR1 is LGHDT, CDR2 YNNKEL, per germline (reference sequence). The DNA for the CDR3 is TGTGCCAGCAGCCAAACCCGTCAGGGGAATTCACCCCTCCACTTT. Residues: CASSQTRQGNSPLHF.

The chain combines TRBV5-1 with TRBJ2-2; 15 nucleotides agree with TRBD2. With V trimmed by 2 bases and J by 4 bases, 12 bases remained unmatched. Looked up from germline, CDR1 is SGHRS and CDR2 is YFSETQ. This CDR3 spans 20 amino acids. CDR3 nucleotides: TGCGCCAGCAGCTTCCAACGAAGGACTAGCGGGAGGGCCAGCACCGGGGAGCTGTTTTTT. Protein sequence: CASSFQRRTSGRASTGELFF.

The chain recombines TRBV7-3 with TRBJ2-3; D uncertain. Trimming pared 2 bases from V and 4 bases from J, leaving 7 bases between. The length of the CDR3 is 13 residues. Germline V CDR1 and CDR2: SGHTA, FQGTGA. This CDR3 is CASSLSAADTQYF. CDR3 coding DNA: TGTGCCAGCAGCTTATCGGCGGCAGATACGCAGTATTTT.

This chain uses TRBV4-1 with TRBJ2-1; 7 nucleotides line up with TRBD2. Germline V gene data show CDR1 as MGHRA and CDR2 as YSYEKL. V shed 3 bases, J shed 0 bases, and the junction held 5 bases outside the gene matches. There are 16 residues in the CDR3. CDR3 residues: CASSHGGRSSYNEQFF. Written as DNA, the CDR3 is TGCGCCAGCAGCCATGGCGGGAGAAGCTCCTACAATGAGCAGTTCTTC.

In this sample, this clone turned up once. V gene TRBV12-3 or TRBV12-4 combines with J gene TRBJ2-1, with D unresolved. This CDR3 has 13 amino acids. Trimming pared 2 bases from V and 4 bases from J, leaving 6 bases between. CDR3 in amino acids: CASSLREYNEQFF. CDR3 bases: TGTGCCAGCAGTTTAAGAGAATACAATGAGCAGTTCTTC.

In this sample, this clone turned up once. The V and J genes are TRBV11-3 and TRBJ2-1, with D possibly TRBD2 on 5 matching bases. Germline V CDR1 and CDR2: SGHNT, YENEEA. V was pared by 1 base and J by 0 bases, with 7 bases between. CDR3 length: 15 amino acids. The CDR3 bases are TGTGCCAGCAGCTTAGGGAGCGGCTCCTACAATGAGCAGTTCTTC. This translates into CASSLGSGSYNEQFF. The entire variable domain, with the rest obtained from reference TRBV11-3 and TRBJ2-1, is as follows: EAGVVQSPRYKIIEKKQPVAFWCNPISGHNTLYWYLQNLGQGPELLIRYENEEAVDDSQLPKDRFSAERLKGVDSTLKIQPAELGDSAVYLCASSLGSGSYNEQFFGPGTRLTVL.

The CDR3 protein is CASSPSGSRYEQYF. CDR3 sequence (DNA): TGCGCCAGCAGTCCTAGCGGGAGTCGCTACGAGCAGTACTTC. The V gene is TRBV5-1, the J gene TRBJ2-7; the match to TRBD2 covers 10 bases. This CDR3 region has 14 residues. Looked up from germline, CDR1 is SGHRS and CDR2 is YFSETQ. With V trimmed by 5 bases and J by 3 bases, 5 bases remained unmatched.

This chain joins TRBV5-6 and TRBJ2-1; TRBD2 aligns across 7 bases. The CDR3 spans 15 residues. The ends lost 4 bases at V and 5 bases at J; junction bases unmatched: 9. Germline CDR1 and CDR2: SGHDT and YYEEEE. The CDR3 nucleotides are TGTGCCAGCAGCCCGGGCGCTAGCGGTCACAATGAGCAGTTCTTC. Translation: CASSPGASGHNEQFF. Based on the CDR3 plus reference TRBV5-6 and TRBJ2-1, the full variable domain is DAGVTQSPTHLIKTRGQQVTLRCSPKSGHDTVSWYQQALGQGPQFIFQYYEEEERQRGNFPDRFSGHQFPNYSSELNVNALLLGDSALYLCASSPGASGHNEQFFGPGTRLTVL.

V and J are TRBV7-3 and TRBJ1-1, with TRBD1 matching 7 bases. Germline values: CDR1 SGHTA, CDR2 FQGTGA. The V segment lost 4 bases and the J segment 4 bases; nucleotides outside the gene matches: 6. The CDR3 is 14 amino acids. The CDR3 bases are TGTGCCAGCAGCTCCAAGACAGGGTCCACTGAAGCTTTCTTT. Translated, it gives CASSSKTGSTEAFF.

The V gene is TRBV5-1, the J gene TRBJ2-3, with 13 nucleotides matching TRBD2. V shed 3 bases, J shed 5 bases, and the junction held 6 bases outside the gene matches. The CDR3 has 16 amino acids. In germline, CDR1 is SGHRS, CDR2 YFSETQ. The CDR3 sequence is CASSSRLAGGQDTQYF. The CDR3, as DNA: TGCGCCAGCAGCTCCCGACTAGCGGGAGGACAAGATACGCAGTATTTT.

The V call is TRBV30, the J call TRBJ2-7; maybe TRBD2 (6 bases). V lost 0 bases, J lost 5 bases, and 17 bases lay in between. The CDR3 is 15 amino acids. Germline V gene lookup returns CDR1 GTSNPN and CDR2 SVGIG (reference sequence). In nucleotides, the CDR3 is TGTGCCTGGAGTGTACTGCGGGGCAGCGGCCACGAGCAGTACTTC. Translation gives CAWSVLRGSGHEQYF.

The CDR3 loop reads CSVELGGEAQFF. The DNA for the CDR3 is TGCAGCGTTGAGTTGGGGGGAGAGGCGCAGTTCTTC. The genes are TRBV29-1 and TRBJ2-1; D possibly corresponds to TRBD2 (6 bases). The CDR3 contains 12 residues. V was trimmed by 3 bases and J by 12 bases, leaving 15 bases between them. Germline assignment: CDR1 SQVTM and CDR2 ANQGSEA.